Below, one T cell receptor (beta chain) is given with its context. Its antigen is unknown. This entry comes from a study of cytomegalovirus exposure and HLA in healthy donors. Study outcomes and limitations: Later analysis showed TCR association rates varying by HLA locus, highest for DRB1 and lowest for HLA-C. For most TCR beta V segments, an earlier analysis put the productive rate at about 90% or about 30% of the time. Several of the most significant clusters appeared, in a later analysis, to be linked to common viral pathogens.

Vbeta (60) and Jbeta (13) primers were used in the PCR. The assay was immunoSEQ multiplex PCR, and TCRdb's table has in-frame clones only and misses some. Here the sample spans approximately 120,000 clones, over 65% being singletons. The germline V gene encodes CDR1 PRHDT and CDR2 FYEKMQ (reference sequence). V was cut by 5 bases and J by 7 bases, with 17 bases left in between. The CDR3 totals 15 residues. Specimen: PBMCs. This clonotype was sampled from a man aged 18 to 29 in good health and CMV-seronegative. This chain connects TRBV13 to TRBJ1-4; D uncertain. The CDR3 nucleotides are TGTGCCAGCAGCCGGAGGACCAGTGGCGCTGAAAAACTGTTTTTT. Its translation is CASSRRTSGAEKLFF.